The 3 T cell receptor beta chains reported below all come from one sample, sequenced in a study of brain T cells in children with intractable seizures. The repertoire was sequenced with immunoSEQ multiplex PCR; TCRdb's copy has only in-frame clones and lacks some. The sample shows 70,000 to 85,000 clones, 90% to 95% of them seen only once. The sequencing used peripheral blood, collected at surgery. The receptors were gathered from a girl aged 2-10 years with Rasmussen encephalitis and intractable seizures.

V usage is TRBV30 and J usage is TRBJ1-3; D unclear. V shed 2 bases and J shed 5 bases, with 13 bases lying between them. The CDR3 totals 14 residues. Germline V lookup: CDR1 GTSNPN, CDR2 SVGIG (reference sequence). The CDR3 loop is CAWSYSLGRNTIYF. The CDR3 DNA sequence: TGTGCCTGGAGTTATTCACTCGGGCGAAACACCATATATTTT.

This clone was found once. The chain carries TRBV6-5 and TRBJ1-2; possibly TRBD1 for D (5 bases). The CDR3 sequence is 14 residues long. CDR1 is MNHEY, CDR2 SVGAGI, per germline. V lost 6 bases to trimming and J lost 2 bases, with 13 bases between them. The CDR3 DNA sequence: TGTGCCAGCAGGGGGGACGGTCAGAACTATGGCTACACCTTC. This gives the protein CASRGDGQNYGYTF.

The rearrangement uses TRBV5-5 and TRBJ1-1; D not certain. The CDR3 extends over 14 amino acids. Germline values: CDR1 SGHKS, CDR2 YYEKEE (reference sequence). Trimming shortened V by 0 bases and J by 4 bases, and 10 bases separated the two germline ends. The CDR3 DNA reads as TGTGCCAGCAGCTTGGTCACGGAACTCACTGAAGCTTTCTTT. Translated: CASSLVTELTEAFF.